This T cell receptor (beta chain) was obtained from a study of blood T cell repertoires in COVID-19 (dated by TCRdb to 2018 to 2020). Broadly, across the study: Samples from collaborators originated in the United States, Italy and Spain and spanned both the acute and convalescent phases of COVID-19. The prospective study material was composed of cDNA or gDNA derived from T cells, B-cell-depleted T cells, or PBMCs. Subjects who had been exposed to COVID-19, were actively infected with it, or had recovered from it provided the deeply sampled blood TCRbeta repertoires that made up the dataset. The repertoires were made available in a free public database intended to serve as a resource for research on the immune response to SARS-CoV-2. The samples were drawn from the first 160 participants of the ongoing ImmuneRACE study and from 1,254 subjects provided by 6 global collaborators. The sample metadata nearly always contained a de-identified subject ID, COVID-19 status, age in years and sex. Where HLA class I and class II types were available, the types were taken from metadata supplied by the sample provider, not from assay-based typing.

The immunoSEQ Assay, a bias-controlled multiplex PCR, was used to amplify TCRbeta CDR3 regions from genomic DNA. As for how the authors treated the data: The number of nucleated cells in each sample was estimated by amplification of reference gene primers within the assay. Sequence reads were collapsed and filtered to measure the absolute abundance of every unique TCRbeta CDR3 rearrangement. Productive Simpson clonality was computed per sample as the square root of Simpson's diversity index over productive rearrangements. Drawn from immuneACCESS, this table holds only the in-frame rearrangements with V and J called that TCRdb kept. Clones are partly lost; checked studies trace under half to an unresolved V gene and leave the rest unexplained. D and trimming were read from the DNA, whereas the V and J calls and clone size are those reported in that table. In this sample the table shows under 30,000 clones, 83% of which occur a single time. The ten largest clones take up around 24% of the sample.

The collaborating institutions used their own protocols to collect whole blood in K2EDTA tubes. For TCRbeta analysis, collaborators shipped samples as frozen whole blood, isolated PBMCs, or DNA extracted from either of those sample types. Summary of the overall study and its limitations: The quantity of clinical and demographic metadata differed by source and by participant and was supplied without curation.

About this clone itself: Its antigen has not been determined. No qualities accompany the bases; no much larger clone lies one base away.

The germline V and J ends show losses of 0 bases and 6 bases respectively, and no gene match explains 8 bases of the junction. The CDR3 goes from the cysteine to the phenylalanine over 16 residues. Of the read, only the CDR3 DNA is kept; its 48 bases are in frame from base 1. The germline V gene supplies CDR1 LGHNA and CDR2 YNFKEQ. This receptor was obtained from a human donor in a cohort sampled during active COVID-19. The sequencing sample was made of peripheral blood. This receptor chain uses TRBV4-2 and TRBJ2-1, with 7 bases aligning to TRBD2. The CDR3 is CASSQERGLGTNEQFF. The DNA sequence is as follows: TGTGCCAGCAGCCAAGAACGAGGACTAGGTACCAATGAGCAGTTCTTC.